Listed below are T cell receptor beta chains from one sample, sequenced in a study of blood T cell repertoires in COVID-19. Profiled with immunoSEQ multiplex PCR; TCRdb holds only in-frame clones, not every one. The sample records 200,000 to 300,000 clones, 70% to 90% being singletons. Sequenced material: PBMCs or T cells enriched from blood (not recorded which). Every receptor here comes from a woman aged 40 to 50 with acute COVID-19. Both conserved end residues are part of each CDR3. Fields, in order: D gene, V gene, clone size, J gene, CDR3 DNA, CDR3 protein. A D gene is named only where the DNA matches it firmly. Some rows have no size entry. The others give once, few or many, or a class for an expanded clone.

d_gene: .; v_gene: TRBV15; abundance: .; j_gene: TRBJ1-1; CDR3nt: TGTGCCACCAGCAGAGTCCCCGGTGAAGCTTTCTTT; CDR3aa: CATSRVPGEAFF
d_gene: TRBD1; v_gene: TRBV2; abundance: .; j_gene: TRBJ1-6; CDR3nt: TGTGCCAGCAATCGTAGACAGGGGGAACCTTTAAATTCACCCCTCCACTTT; CDR3aa: CASNRRQGEPLNSPLHF
d_gene: .; v_gene: TRBV12-5; abundance: .; j_gene: TRBJ1-4; CDR3nt: TGTGCTAGTGCCCTGGACAGTCTCAATGAAAAACTGTTTTTT; CDR3aa: CASALDSLNEKLFF
d_gene: .; v_gene: TRBV2; abundance: .; j_gene: TRBJ1-4; CDR3nt: TGTGCCAGCAGTAACAGAAATGAAAAACTGTTTTTT; CDR3aa: CASSNRNEKLFF
d_gene: TRBD1; v_gene: TRBV5-1; abundance: .; j_gene: TRBJ1-6; CDR3nt: TGCGCCAGCAGCTTAAAACAGGGGGAGAGCTCCTATAATTCACCCCTCCACTTT; CDR3aa: CASSLKQGESSYNSPLHF
d_gene: TRBD1; v_gene: TRBV6-5; abundance: once; j_gene: TRBJ1-2; CDR3nt: TGTGCCAGCACGTTAGGGACAGGCGGCTATGGCTACACCTTC; CDR3aa: CASTLGTGGYGYTF
d_gene: .; v_gene: TRBV19; abundance: .; j_gene: TRBJ1-1; CDR3nt: TGTGCCAGTAGTATGGGAGGTAACACTGAAGCTTTCTTT; CDR3aa: CASSMGGNTEAFF
d_gene: .; v_gene: TRBV3-1/TRBV3-2; abundance: few; j_gene: TRBJ1-6; CDR3nt: TGTGCCAGCAGCCAAGGGGCAGCCAGGGATTCACCCCTCCACTTT; CDR3aa: CASSQGAARDSPLHF
d_gene: .; v_gene: TRBV30; abundance: .; j_gene: TRBJ1-1; CDR3nt: TGTGCCTGGAGTGTCAGACTTGAAGCTTTCTTT; CDR3aa: CAWSVRLEAFF
d_gene: TRBD2; v_gene: TRBV9; abundance: once; j_gene: TRBJ2-2; CDR3nt: TGTGCCAGCAGCTTGGGACTAGCGGGGGGGCTCGGCACCGGGGAGCTGTTTTTT; CDR3aa: CASSLGLAGGLGTGELFF
d_gene: .; v_gene: TRBV4-3; abundance: .; j_gene: TRBJ1-2; CDR3nt: TGCGCCAGCAGCCAAGATTTTGGGGGGTGGGCCTATGGCTACACCTTC; CDR3aa: CASSQDFGGWAYGYTF
d_gene: TRBD1; v_gene: TRBV12-5; abundance: .; j_gene: TRBJ2-5; CDR3nt: TGTGCTAGTGGACAGGGGCCATTCGGTGAGACCCAGTACTTC; CDR3aa: CASGQGPFGETQYF
d_gene: TRBD2; v_gene: TRBV7-9; abundance: many; j_gene: TRBJ2-1; CDR3nt: TGTGCCAGCAGCCGGGCTAGCGGGAGGTCCTACAATGAGCAGTTCTTC; CDR3aa: CASSRASGRSYNEQFF
d_gene: TRBD2; v_gene: TRBV7-2; abundance: once; j_gene: TRBJ2-1; CDR3nt: TGTGCCAGCAGCTTAGCTAGCGGGAGTACGTACAATGAGCAGTTCTTC; CDR3aa: CASSLASGSTYNEQFF